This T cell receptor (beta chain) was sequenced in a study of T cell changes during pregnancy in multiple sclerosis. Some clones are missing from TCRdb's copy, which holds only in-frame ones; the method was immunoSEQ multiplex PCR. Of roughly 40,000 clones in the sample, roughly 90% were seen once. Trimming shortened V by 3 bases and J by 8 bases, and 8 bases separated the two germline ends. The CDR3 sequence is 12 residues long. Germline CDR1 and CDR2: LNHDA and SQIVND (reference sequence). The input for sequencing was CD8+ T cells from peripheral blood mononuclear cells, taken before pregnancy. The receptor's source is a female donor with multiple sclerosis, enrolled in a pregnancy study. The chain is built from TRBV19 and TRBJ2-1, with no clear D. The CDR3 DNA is TGTGCCAGTAGTATGGCTGGTGATGAGCAGTTCTTC. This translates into CASSMAGDEQFF. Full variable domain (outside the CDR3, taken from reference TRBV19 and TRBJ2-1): DGGITQSPKYLFRKEGQNVTLSCEQNLNHDAMYWYRQDPGQGLRLIYYSQIVNDFQKGDIAEGYSVSREKKESFPLTVTSAQKNPTAFYLCASSMAGDEQFFGPGTRLTVL.